This T cell receptor (beta chain) was documented in a study of T cell responses to AZD1222 COVID-19 vaccine. Using immunoSEQ multiplex PCR, the repertoire was profiled, and TCRdb retains in-frame clones only, with some absent. The sample holds 90,000 to 150,000 clones, about 89% seen once. Findings of the study overall: Dominant at 160-218 and 743-854, vaccine-associated CD4 TCRs also spanned spike.

V was shortened by 4 bases and J by 2 bases, with 5 bases between the two germline ends. Germline lookup yields CDR1 LNHDA and CDR2 SQIVND (reference sequence). This CDR3 region has 13 residues. Concerning this clone itself: Its target is not known.

The rearrangement uses TRBV19 and TRBJ2-2, with D unclear. Sequenced material: peripheral blood, taken on day 0 of AZD1222 vaccination. The TCR sequence derives from an adult in good health. CDR3 nucleotide sequence: TGTGCCAGTAGTACAAGAAACACCGGGGAGCTGTTTTTT. Amino acids: CASSTRNTGELFF.